This T cell receptor (beta chain) was sequenced during a study of blood T cell repertoires in COVID-19. Overall study context: T cells, B-cell-depleted T cells, or PBMCs supplied cDNA or gDNA.

The table came from immunoSEQ multiplex PCR; TCRdb's copy has only in-frame clones and leaves some out. The sample carries approximately 160,000 clones, around 84% recorded once. The V gene's germline CDR1 is SGHNT and CDR2 YYREEE (reference sequence). This CDR3 spans 18 amino acids. Trimming stripped 4 bases from V and 4 bases from J, with 26 bases between. Sequences were obtained from peripheral blood. This TCR was recovered from a woman older than 75 with acute or convalescent COVID-19. The gene calls are TRBV5-4 and TRBJ1-1; unclear D gene. CDR3 sequence reads: CASSRARFGGGVGTEAFF. DNA for the CDR3: TGTGCCAGCAGCCGCGCCAGATTTGGCGGCGGGGTCGGCACTGAAGCTTTCTTT. The whole variable domain, remainder taken from reference TRBV5-4 and TRBJ1-1, is ETGVTQSPTHLIKTRGQQVTLRCSSQSGHNTVSWYQQALGQGPQFIFQYYREEENGRGNFPPRFSGLQFPNYSSELNVNALELDDSALYLCASSRARFGGGVGTEAFFGQGTRLTVV.